A selection of T cell receptor beta chains follows, all from one sample in a study of memory CD4+ T cells and cytomegalovirus serostatus. Only in-frame clones appear in the TCRdb table, and some are missing; sequencing was by immunoSEQ multiplex PCR. The table includes approximately 74,000 clones, around 76% detected once. The specimen sequenced was memory CD4+ T cells from blood. The receptor source for this set is an adult in good health and CMV-seropositive. Both conserved end residues are part of each CDR3. D genes are given only for firm matches. Expanded clones are given a class, and other clones once, few, many or no size at all.

V	size	J	D	DNA	CDR3
TRBV4-1	.	TRBJ2-6	.	TGCGCCAGCAGCCAAGGCGTTTCGAGGGGGACAGGGGCCAACGTCCTGACTTTC	CASSQGVSRGTGANVLTF
TRBV19	.	TRBJ2-5	TRBD2	TGTGCCAGTAGTATAGTGGGCGGGGGGGCCGGAGAGACCCAGTACTTC	CASSIVGGGAGETQYF
TRBV5-6	.	TRBJ2-5	TRBD1	TGTGCCAGCAGCTTTGGATTTGGGACAGGGGGCGGCGAGACCCAGTACTTC	CASSFGFGTGGGETQYF
TRBV19	.	TRBJ1-1	.	TGTGCCAGTAGTGAACAGGACTACACTGAAGCTTTCTTT	CASSEQDYTEAFF
TRBV4-1	.	TRBJ2-3	.	TGCGCCAGCAGCCATATAGGCCGGGACTCCGGTGGTGGTACGCAGTATTTT	CASSHIGRDSGGGTQYF
TRBV18	.	TRBJ1-6	.	TGTGCCAGCTCACCACGCGGATATAATTCACCCCTCCACTTT	CASSPRGYNSPLHF
TRBV7-9	.	TRBJ1-5	.	TGTGCCAGCAGCCCAGGGGTTCTGAGCAATCAGCCCCAGCATTTT	CASSPGVLSNQPQHF
TRBV7-9	.	TRBJ2-1	.	TGTGCCAGCAGGGGGAAGCTTGGTTCTAGGGAGCAGTTCTTC	CASRGKLGSREQFF
TRBV7-9	.	TRBJ2-3	.	TGTGCCAGCAGCGCCGGGACGGACACAGATACGCAGTATTTT	CASSAGTDTDTQYF
TRBV4-2	.	TRBJ1-2	TRBD1	TGTGCCAGCAGCCAAGATCAGACAGGGCCTGGCTACACCTTC	CASSQDQTGPGYTF
TRBV30	.	TRBJ2-7	.	TGTGCCTGGAGTGGACATAGGACCCTTTCCTACGAGCAGTACTTC	CAWSGHRTLSYEQYF
TRBV7-9	once	TRBJ2-7	TRBD1	TGTGCCAGCAGCCGCTTCAAAGGGACAGGGAGTGGCGAGCAGTACTTC	CASSRFKGTGSGEQYF
TRBV4-1	.	TRBJ2-7	TRBD1	TGCGCCAGCAGCCAAGCCTGGGACAGGGGTCAGTACGAGCAGTACTTC	CASSQAWDRGQYEQYF
TRBV19	.	TRBJ2-2	TRBD2	TGTGCCAGTAGTATCTCGGGCAGGACTAGTTATACCGGGGAGCTGTTTTTT	CASSISGRTSYTGELFF
TRBV10-2	.	TRBJ2-1	.	TGCGCCAGCAGTGAGTCCGCTAGCGAGTCCTACAATGAGCAGTTCTTC	CASSESASESYNEQFF
TRBV18	once	TRBJ1-4	.	TGTGCCAGCTCTGGACAGCCCGGCGGTGAAAAACTGTTTTTT	CASSGQPGGEKLFF
TRBV5-1	many	TRBJ1-1	.	TGCGCCAGCAGCTTGACAGTGCCGCCTCGGGAAGCTTTCTTT	CASSLTVPPREAFF
TRBV7-8	.	TRBJ2-1	.	TGTGCCAGCAGCTTAGCGTTCCTAGTTTCGGGCAATGAGCAGTTCTTC	CASSLAFLVSGNEQFF
TRBV28	.	TRBJ1-2	TRBD1	TGTGCCAGCAGGAGAGGGACAGTGCCTGATGGCTACACCTTC	CASRRGTVPDGYTF
TRBV5-6	.	TRBJ1-3	TRBD1	TGTGCCAGCAGCTTGGGGGACAGGGTTGGAAACACCATATATTTT	CASSLGDRVGNTIYF
TRBV20-1	.	TRBJ2-1	TRBD2	TGTGTAGCGGGAGCTGAGCAGTTCTTC	CVAGAEQFF
TRBV6-5	.	TRBJ2-5	.	TGTGCCAGCAGAGGGAGCGTCGTGATGGAGACCCAGTACTTC	CASRGSVVMETQYF
TRBV5-1	.	TRBJ1-4	.	TGCGCCAGCCGACTATGGAGGCAACGCGGCGGGCGAGGGGAAAAACTGTTTTTT	CASRLWRQRGGRGEKLFF
TRBV6-1	.	TRBJ2-7	.	TGTGCCAGTAAGGGGGGGCTAGCGGCCTCCTACGAGCAGTACTTC	CASKGGLAASYEQYF
TRBV7-2	once	TRBJ1-5	.	TGTGCCAGCAGCTCGGGGTACAATCAGCCCCAGCATTTT	CASSSGYNQPQHF
TRBV19	.	TRBJ2-7	.	TGTGCCATCCCGACAGGCCTCTACGAGCAGTACTTC	CAIPTGLYEQYF
TRBV18	.	TRBJ1-2	.	TGTGCCAGCTCTGGAGGACAGAGCCAACTGTCCTATGGCTACACCTTC	CASSGGQSQLSYGYTF
TRBV7-9	few	TRBJ2-1	.	TGTGCCAGCACCTTGCTGGCAGGGAGTAGAGGCAATGAGCAGTTCTTC	CASTLLAGSRGNEQFF
TRBV6-1	.	TRBJ1-1	TRBD1	TGTGCCAGCAGTGGAGGGAACAGGGGGAAGGAAGCTTTCTTT	CASSGGNRGKEAFF
TRBV13	.	TRBJ1-2	.	TGTGCCAGCAGCTTTGGGGGGAAGACGGTTGGCTACACCTTC	CASSFGGKTVGYTF
TRBV5-1	.	TRBJ2-3	TRBD1	TGCGCCAGCAGCATGGGACAGGGCCCTAGCACAGATACGCAGTATTTT	CASSMGQGPSTDTQYF
TRBV25-1	once	TRBJ2-7	.	TGTGCCAGCAGTGATTACCACTCCTACGAGCAGTACTTC	CASSDYHSYEQYF
TRBV9	.	TRBJ2-7	.	TGTGCCAGCAGCGTTGACTTGAGCAGCGAGCAGTACTTC	CASSVDLSSEQYF
TRBV30	.	TRBJ1-6	.	TGTGCCTGGAAGGGATCAGGTTCGAACTATAATTCACCCCTCCACTTT	CAWKGSGSNYNSPLHF
TRBV2	.	TRBJ2-1	TRBD2	TGTGCCAGCAGGAGGGAGGGCCTGGGTGAGCAGTTCTTC	CASRREGLGEQFF
TRBV6-5	few	TRBJ2-7	.	TGTGCCAGCAGTTCTTCCCTGACCTACGAGCAGTACTTC	CASSSSLTYEQYF
TRBV11-2	.	TRBJ2-2	.	TGTGCCAGCAGCTACCTTAGGAACACCGGGGAGCTGTTTTTT	CASSYLRNTGELFF
TRBV7-9	.	TRBJ2-1	TRBD2	TGTGCCAGCAGCCCTCGACTAGCGAGCGACAATGAGCAGTTCTTC	CASSPRLASDNEQFF
TRBV27	once	TRBJ2-5	TRBD2	TGTGCCAGCAGTCAGCGGGAGGGGGAGACCCAGTACTTC	CASSQREGETQYF
TRBV28	medium-sized	TRBJ2-1	.	TGTGCCAGCAGTTCAGGGGTCCATGAGCAGTTCTTC	CASSSGVHEQFF
TRBV28	.	TRBJ1-2	TRBD1	TGTGCCAGCAGTTTTTTAGGTAGCGCCCGGGACAGGGTTATCCATAACTATGGCTACACCTTC	CASSFLGSARDRVIHNYGYTF
TRBV7-9	.	TRBJ1-4	.	TGTGCCAGCAGCTTAGCTGGGGTTAGTGAAAAACTGTTTTTT	CASSLAGVSEKLFF
TRBV30	.	TRBJ1-3	TRBD1	TGTGCCTGGAGTATACAGGGGATCTCCTCTGGAAACACCATATATTTT	CAWSIQGISSGNTIYF
TRBV5-1	.	TRBJ2-3	TRBD1	TGCGCCAGCAGCTCCGACAGGGGCACAGATACGCAGTATTTT	CASSSDRGTDTQYF
TRBV5-1	.	TRBJ2-5	TRBD2	TGCGCCAGCAGCTTGGCCGGGGGGGCCGGGACCCAGTACTTC	CASSLAGGAGTQYF
TRBV28	.	TRBJ1-1	TRBD1	TGTGCCAGCAGTCTAGGGAGGGGACAGGTGATGAACACTGAAGCTTTCTTT	CASSLGRGQVMNTEAFF
TRBV6-6	once	TRBJ1-3	.	TGTGCCAGCAGCAAGGCCCTCGACACCTCTGGAAACACCATATATTTT	CASSKALDTSGNTIYF
TRBV27	.	TRBJ1-1	.	TGTGCCAGCGCCCAGTCTTTGGGGACTGAAGCTTTCTTT	CASAQSLGTEAFF
TRBV7-8	.	TRBJ1-2	.	TGTGCCAGCAGCATCTGGGGCTATGGCTACACCTTC	CASSIWGYGYTF